This entry concerns a single TCR beta chain. The antigen remains unidentified. At the time of sampling, donors were nominally healthy, though unrecorded immune exposures were likely. These data are taken from a study of cytomegalovirus exposure and HLA in healthy donors. Germline V lookup: CDR1 MNHNS, CDR2 SASEGT. The CDR3 has 15 amino acids. V trimming: 3 bases; J trimming: 3 bases; junction bases outside the gene matches: 4. The PCR had 60 Vbeta and 13 Jbeta primers. Data came from immunoSEQ multiplex PCR; TCRdb stores just in-frame clones and leaves some out. The table records tens of thousands of clones, roughly 78% of them present only once. General study results and limits: Productive status was seen about 87% or about 30% of the time for most TCR beta V segments in an earlier analysis.

The sequenced sample consisted of PBMCs. The chain has TRBV6-1 and TRBJ2-3; 9 bases are shared with TRBD1. The origin of this receptor is a male donor in good health and CMV-seropositive. The CDR3 loop reads CASSDVGTGTDTQYF. The DNA for the CDR3 is TGTGCCAGCAGTGATGTAGGGACAGGGACAGATACGCAGTATTTT.